One and the same sample provided the 12 T cell receptor beta chains below, sequenced in a study of OX40 agonist ivuxolimab in advanced cancers. Measured with immunoSEQ multiplex PCR; TCRdb has only the in-frame clones, and not every one. The sample includes 65,000 to 85,000 clones, roughly 91% seen only once; the top ten take roughly an eighth. Sequencing was performed on CD4+ or CD8+ T cells sorted from blood, taken in a trial of the OX40 agonist ivuxolimab. The receptor source for this set is an adult with an advanced solid tumor such as melanoma, head and neck, liver or kidney cancer.

The rearrangement uses TRBV5-1 and TRBJ1-1; D gene ambiguous. Trimming pared 0 bases from V and 3 bases from J, leaving 9 bases between. Germline V CDR1 and CDR2: SGHRS, YFSETQ. The CDR3 covers 14 residues. The CDR3 bases are TGCGCCAGCAGCTTGGCTTGGCGGGACACTGAAGCTTTCTTT. It yields the protein CASSLAWRDTEAFF.

The chain carries TRBV14 and TRBJ2-7; D ambiguous. V lost 0 bases, J lost 1 base, and 1 base lay in between. This CDR3 contains 12 residues. Looked up from germline, CDR1 is SGHDN and CDR2 is FVKESK. The CDR3 sequence is CASSQDSYEQYF. The CDR3 region has the DNA TGTGCCAGCAGCCAAGATTCCTACGAGCAGTACTTC.

The J gene is TRBJ1-2, the V gene TRBV28, with D perhaps matching TRBD1 (5 bases). The CDR3 runs to 16 residues. CDR1 and CDR2 from the germline V gene are MDHEN and SYDVKM. V dropped 6 bases and J dropped 0 bases, with 17 bases sitting between them. CDR3: CASSVTGTASNYGYTF. Written as DNA, the CDR3 is TGTGCCAGCAGCGTGACCGGGACCGCTTCTAACTATGGCTACACCTTC.

V gene TRBV9 combines with J gene TRBJ2-1; no reliable D call. The CDR3 totals 13 residues. Germline lookup yields CDR1 SGDLS and CDR2 YYNGEE. The ends were cut back, 2 bases at V and 8 bases at J, with 11 bases in the middle. The CDR3: CASSVLVLDEQFF. The CDR3 DNA follows: TGTGCCAGCAGCGTCTTAGTGTTGGATGAGCAGTTCTTC.

The gene calls are TRBV5-1 and TRBJ1-1; possible D gene TRBD1, 5 bases. V was shortened by 2 bases and J by 4 bases, with 12 bases between the two germline ends. The CDR3 loop spans 14 amino acids. The germline gives CDR1 SGHRS, CDR2 YFSETQ. In DNA form, the CDR3 reads TGCGCCAGCAGCTTAAATGAGGGGATCACTGAAGCTTTCTTT. It is translated as CASSLNEGITEAFF. Full variable domain (missing parts from reference TRBV5-1 and TRBJ1-1): KAGVTQTPRYLIKTRGQQVTLSCSPISGHRSVSWYQQTPGQGLQFLFEYFSETQRNKGNFPGRFSGRQFSNSRSEMNVSTLELGDSALYLCASSLNEGITEAFFGQGTRLTVV.

The chain has TRBV13 and TRBJ2-1, with 8 bases that match TRBD2. V lost 7 bases to trimming and J lost 4 bases; unmatched junction nucleotides: 9. This CDR3 region has 15 residues. Per germline, CDR1 PRHDT and CDR2 FYEKMQ (reference sequence). Here the CDR3 DNA reads TGTGCCAGCACCCCCAGCGGGGGAGATTACAATGAGCAGTTCTTC. It encodes CASTPSGGDYNEQFF.

The chain has TRBV6-6 and TRBJ1-2; 7 positions match TRBD1. Trimming cost V 2 bases and J 0 bases; bases outside gene matches: 3. Germline lookup yields CDR1 MNHNY and CDR2 SVGAGI (reference sequence). CDR3 length equals 15 residues. DNA for the CDR3: TGTGCCAGCAGTTACGGGCAGGGGGCTAACTATGGCTACACCTTC. As protein: CASSYGQGANYGYTF.

This clone has just one count. The chain carries TRBV6-5 and TRBJ1-2; perhaps TRBD1 as D (5 bases). The CDR3 totals 14 residues. Between the trimmed V and J ends, which lost 2 bases and 7 bases, there was a span of 14 bases. Germline lookup yields CDR1 MNHEY and CDR2 SVGAGI. In DNA, the CDR3 is TGTGCCAGCAGTTACGGGGACCTGGGCCGTGGCTACACCTTC. This sequence encodes CASSYGDLGRGYTF.

This clone was counted only a few times. The sample has other DNA sequences that encode this CDR3 too. This chain joins TRBV28 and TRBJ1-5, with unresolved D. The V and J ends lost 5 bases and 4 bases respectively, with 3 bases between them. Germline-derived CDR1 and CDR2 are MDHEN and SYDVKM. The CDR3 is 11 amino acids. The chain's CDR3 is CASSPNQPQHF. Here the CDR3 DNA reads TGTGCCAGCAGTCCTAATCAGCCCCAGCATTTT. The complete variable domain, with remaining parts taken from reference TRBV28 and TRBJ1-5, reads DVKVTQSSRYLVKRTGEKVFLECVQDMDHENMFWYRQDPGLGLRLIYFSYDVKMKEKGDIPEGYSVSREKKERFSLILESASTNQTSMYLCASSPNQPQHFGDGTRLSIL.

This clone was recorded once. The chain is built from TRBV5-6 and TRBJ2-7; 10 nucleotides agree with TRBD1. Unmatched junction bases numbered 2, after V lost 3 bases and J lost 5 bases. Germline V lookup: CDR1 SGHDT, CDR2 YYEEEE. CDR3 length equals 13 residues. CDR3 nucleotides: TGTGCCAGCAGCTGGGGGACAGGGGACGAGCAGTACTTC. As protein: CASSWGTGDEQYF.

The V call is TRBV27, the J call TRBJ1-1, with 8 bases identical to TRBD1. Trimming cost V 4 bases and J 3 bases; bases outside gene matches: 4. Germline V CDR1 and CDR2: MNHEY, SMNVEV (reference sequence). This CDR3 has 14 residues. The CDR3 sequence: CASSYLTGDTEAFF. Written as DNA, the CDR3 is TGTGCCAGCAGTTACCTGACAGGGGACACTGAAGCTTTCTTT.

V and J are TRBV4-3 and TRBJ1-2; perhaps TRBD1 as D (6 bases). CDR3 length: 15 amino acids. Germline CDR1 LGHNA, CDR2 YSLEER. Trimming cost V 4 bases and J 8 bases, with 20 bases left between them. CDR3 loop: CASSPTGGASEGYTF. DNA of the CDR3: TGCGCCAGCAGCCCGACTGGGGGGGCGAGTGAAGGCTACACCTTC.